This TCR beta chain was recorded in a study of cytomegalovirus exposure and HLA in healthy donors. The table lists this clone with a few counts. Its antigen remains unknown. Primers for the PCR totalled 60 Vbeta and 13 Jbeta. Sequenced by immunoSEQ multiplex PCR; TCRdb stores in-frame clones only, minus some. Of about 190,000 clones listed, roughly 80% were seen once; the top ten hold over 2%. Whole-study findings and limits: TCR beta chain V- and J-gene trimming was linked, in a later analysis, to a missense variant in DCLRE1C.

This clonotype originated in a woman aged 45 to 65 in good health and CMV-seropositive. The sequencing input was PBMCs.

The CDR3 is CASSGQNEKLFF. CDR3 DNA: TGTGCCAGCAGCGGGCAGAATGAAAAACTGTTTTTT. The chain has TRBV7-9 and TRBJ1-4; D unresolved. V was cut by 5 bases and J by 5 bases, with 6 bases left in between. The CDR3 length is 12 residues. The germline V gene encodes CDR1 SEHNR and CDR2 FQNEAQ (reference sequence).